These 29 T cell receptor beta chains originate from one sample sequenced in a study of CD8+ T cells in alopecia areata. Following extraction, RNA underwent reverse transcription to cDNA, which served as the sequencing template. Only in-frame clones appear in the TCRdb table, and some are missing; sequencing was by immunoSEQ multiplex PCR. The table has some 170,000 clones, around 58% seen once. Treatment: oral pan-JAK inhibitor, 5-10 mg twice daily. The material sequenced was CD4+ T cells sorted from blood, taken at approximately week 56, from a patient treated with tofacitinib. Receptor source: a human donor with alopecia areata.

The chain couples TRBV28 to TRBJ1-2; D gene unclear. Germline loops: CDR1 MDHEN, CDR2 SYDVKM. This CDR3 is 13 amino acids long. With 6 bases removed from V and 8 bases from J, the gap between germline ends came to 16 bases. As DNA, the CDR3 is TGTGCCAGCAGACCTGGCCCTACCCGGGGCTACACCTTC. It translates to CASRPGPTRGYTF.

V and J are TRBV27 and TRBJ1-5; D is ambiguous. The V gene lost 0 bases and the J gene lost 8 bases, with 8 bases spanning the gap. The CDR3 length is 13 residues. Germline CDR1 MNHEY, CDR2 SMNVEV (reference sequence). Here the CDR3 DNA reads TGTGCCAGCAGTTTATCAGGTCGGGAGCCCCAGCATTTT. It specifies CASSLSGREPQHF.

The chain employs TRBV10-3 and TRBJ2-3; 8 bases align to TRBD1. Germline CDR1 ENHRY, CDR2 SYGVKD. J gave up 6 bases and V 5 bases, and 4 bases lay outside the gene matches. This CDR3 contains 13 residues. For the CDR3, the DNA is TGTGCCATCAGTCCGGACAGGGCCGATACGCAGTATTTT. This translates into CAISPDRADTQYF.

This clone has only one observation. J is TRBJ2-6 and V is TRBV29-1; D is undetermined. CDR1 and CDR2 from the germline V gene are SQVTM and ANQGSEA. V was trimmed by 6 bases and J by 1 base, leaving 4 bases between them. CDR3 size: 12 residues. CDR3: CSVESGANVLTF. The DNA for the CDR3 is TGCAGCGTCGAATCTGGGGCCAACGTCCTGACTTTC.

Here the CDR3 DNA reads TGCAGCGGCTTATACGGGGTTGGAAGAAACACTGAAGCTTTCTTT. Its translation: CSGLYGVGRNTEAFF. The chain uses TRBV29-1 and TRBJ1-1; no firm D call. Deletions cut 7 bases from V and 2 bases from J, with 20 bases between. CDR3 length: 15 residues. Germline V gene sequence: CDR1 SQVTM, CDR2 ANQGSEA.

The chain employs TRBV30 and TRBJ2-7; D possibly corresponds to TRBD2 (5 bases). The CDR3 runs 12 residues. Germline values: CDR1 GTSNPN, CDR2 SVGIG (reference sequence). Trimming stripped 4 bases from V and 4 bases from J, with 11 bases between. CDR3 coding DNA: TGTGCCTGGACTGGGAGTGGGTACGAGCAGTACTTC. Amino acids: CAWTGSGYEQYF.

The chain combines TRBV2 with TRBJ2-1; 10 bases map to TRBD2. With 7 bases clipped from V and 8 bases from J, the junction kept 5 bases outside the gene matches. Germline loops: CDR1 SNHLY, CDR2 FYNNEI. The CDR3 spans 13 residues. This CDR3 reads CASKLAGRDEQFF. The CDR3 bases are TGTGCCAGCAAACTAGCGGGGCGGGATGAGCAGTTCTTC. Combining the CDR3 with reference TRBV2 and TRBJ2-1 gives the whole variable domain EPEVTQTPSHQVTQMGQEVILRCVPISNHLYFYWYRQILGQKVEFLVSFYNNEISEKSEIFDDQFSVERPDGSNFTLKIRSTKLEDSAMYFCASKLAGRDEQFFGPGTRLTVL.

This clone was found a few times. This chain uses TRBV30 with TRBJ2-7, with D possibly called TRBD1 or TRBD2 (6 bases each). The CDR3 runs 12 residues. Trimming pared 5 bases from V and 5 bases from J, leaving 13 bases between. CDR1 and CDR2 (germline): GTSNPN, SVGIG (reference sequence). CDR3 region: CAWGRGVHEQYF. In nucleotides, the CDR3 is TGTGCCTGGGGTAGGGGGGTCCACGAGCAGTACTTC. Full variable domain (remainder filled in from reference TRBV30 and TRBJ2-7): SQTIHQWPATLVQPVGSPLSLECTVEGTSNPNLYWYRQAAGRGLQLLFYSVGIGQISSEVPQNLSASRPQDRQFILSSKKLLLSDSGFYLCAWGRGVHEQYFGPGTRLTVT.

The rearrangement uses TRBV4-1 and TRBJ2-5; TRBD1 agrees at 9 bases. Germline V gives CDR1 MGHRA, CDR2 YSYEKL. The CDR3 contains 15 residues. V lost 0 bases and J lost 5; bases outside the gene matches: 4. The CDR3 DNA is TGCGCCAGCAGCCAAGAAGGACAGGGGAGGGAGACCCAGTACTTC. The encoded protein is CASSQEGQGRETQYF.

V is TRBV5-1 and J is TRBJ2-3; 9 bases fit TRBD2. J was trimmed by 3 bases and V by 4 bases; bases with no gene match: 9. This CDR3 is built from 16 residues. CDR1 and CDR2 from the germline V gene are SGHRS and YFSETQ. The CDR3 bases are TGCGCCAGCAGCCCCGGCTTGCGGGGGGGGACAGATACGCAGTATTTT. Residues: CASSPGLRGGTDTQYF.

This clone appeared a few times. The chain links TRBV4-1 to TRBJ1-1, with D maybe TRBD1 (6 bases). The germline V gene has CDR1 MGHRA and CDR2 YSYEKL. This CDR3 has 13 amino acids. Trimming removed 4 bases from V and 5 bases from J, with 11 bases in between. The CDR3 nucleotides read TGCGCCAGCAGCCGGGGGGGCTGGACTGAAGCTTTCTTT. Amino acid sequence: CASSRGGWTEAFF.

There are a few counts of this clone. This chain joins TRBV9 and TRBJ1-2; a weak D match, TRBD1 (5 bases). CDR1 is SGDLS and CDR2 is YYNGEE in the germline V gene. The CDR3 loop spans 13 amino acids. The V and J ends lost 3 bases and 8 bases respectively, with 14 bases between them. The CDR3 reads CASSGQIFYGYTF. CDR3 in DNA: TGTGCCAGCAGCGGACAGATCTTTTACGGCTACACCTTC.

This clone was counted only a few times. V is TRBV5-1 and J is TRBJ2-2, with 8 bases that match TRBD2. CDR3 length: 15 amino acids. Germline CDR1 reads SGHRS; CDR2 reads YFSETQ. J was trimmed by 5 bases and V by 0 bases; bases with no gene match: 3. CDR3 sequence: CASSLGTSKTGELFF. CDR3 DNA: TGCGCCAGCAGCTTGGGGACTAGCAAAACCGGGGAGCTGTTTTTT.

This chain joins TRBV23-1 and TRBJ1-3, with a possible D match to TRBD1 (5 bases). TRBV23-1 falls under the ORF class, with uncertain function. The V gene lost 0 bases and the J gene lost 2 bases, with 14 bases spanning the gap. This CDR3 contains 17 residues. The CDR3 bases are TGCGCCAGCAGTCAATCGTCGGGACGCGGAGCTGGAAACACCATATATTTT. Translating it yields CASSQSSGRGAGNTIYF.

This clone was picked up a small number of times. The chain couples TRBV10-3 to TRBJ2-3; no clear D. Looked up from germline, CDR1 is ENHRY and CDR2 is SYGVKD. The CDR3 runs to 12 residues. Trimming shortened V by 8 bases and J by 0 bases, and 6 bases separated the two germline ends. CDR3 coding DNA: TGTGCCATCGGTCACAGCACAGATACGCAGTATTTT. It codes for CAIGHSTDTQYF.

CDR3 DNA: TGTGCCAGCGGTTTGGGGTCGATTGGTTCACCCCTCCACTTT. This sequence encodes CASGLGSIGSPLHF. V usage is TRBV6-5 and J usage is TRBJ1-6; D gene unclear. This CDR3 region has 14 residues. Germline lookup yields CDR1 MNHEY and CDR2 SVGAGI. V lost 8 bases and J 9 bases, leaving 17 bases between the germline ends.

The chain recombines TRBV7-9 with TRBJ2-5; no definite D call. CDR1 is SEHNR and CDR2 is FQNEAQ in the germline V gene (reference sequence). Trimming left V 1 base short and J 5 bases short, with 14 bases between. The CDR3 spans 15 residues. CDR3 sequence reads: CASSLGGPAVETQYF. As DNA, the CDR3 is TGTGCCAGCAGCTTAGGCGGTCCCGCGGTGGAGACCCAGTACTTC.

The chain recombines TRBV5-1 with TRBJ2-5, with D possibly matching TRBD1 (6 bases). Trimming pared 6 bases from V and 5 bases from J, leaving 8 bases between. CDR3 length equals 11 residues. Germline V gives CDR1 SGHRS, CDR2 YFSETQ. The CDR3 sequence is CASTQGETQYF. CDR3 nucleotides: TGCGCCAGCACCCAGGGGGAGACCCAGTACTTC.

This clone was counted a few times. The chain carries TRBV7-2 and TRBJ1-5; 7 nucleotides match TRBD1. The germline V gene has CDR1 SGHTA and CDR2 FQGNSA. V trimming: 5 bases; J trimming: 3 bases; junction bases outside the gene matches: 7. The CDR3 runs to 15 residues. In DNA, the CDR3 is TGTGCCAGCAGCCCGTGGGACAGTCTCAATCAGCCCCAGCATTTT. The encoded protein is CASSPWDSLNQPQHF.

This rearrangement joins TRBV29-1 to TRBJ1-1; D ambiguous. This CDR3 has 13 residues. Germline V gives CDR1 SQVTM, CDR2 ANQGSEA. CDR3 sequence reads: CSARGLGNFEAFF. In DNA form, the CDR3 reads TGCAGTGCCCGGGGATTGGGTAACTTCGAAGCTTTCTTT.

As DNA, the CDR3 is TGTGCCAGCAGCCAAGGATACGGGGGGAGCTCCTACGAGCAGTACTTC. Translated, it gives CASSQGYGGSSYEQYF. The chain joins TRBV4-2 to TRBJ2-7; 7 bases agree with TRBD2. The germline V gene encodes CDR1 LGHNA and CDR2 YNFKEQ. The CDR3 consists of 16 residues. The ends lost 1 base at V and 0 bases at J; junction bases unmatched: 6.

The rearrangement joins TRBV7-9 to TRBJ1-6, with D possibly matching TRBD1 (5 bases). Trimming stripped 3 bases from V and 6 bases from J, with 9 bases between. The germline CDR1 and CDR2 sequences are SEHNR and FQNEAQ (reference sequence). The CDR3 contains 14 residues. CDR3 sequence: CASSLAGTNSPLHF. In nucleotides, the CDR3 is TGTGCCAGCAGCTTGGCAGGGACTAATTCACCCCTCCACTTT.

This chain connects TRBV5-1 to TRBJ1-4; 9 bases map to TRBD1. CDR1 and CDR2 from the germline V gene are SGHRS and YFSETQ. The CDR3 spans 15 residues. Losses at the gene ends were 5 bases for V and 4 bases for J; bases not matched to a gene: 6. CDR3 DNA: TGCGCCAGCAGTCAACAGGGGGCCCTTAATGAAAAACTGTTTTTT. Protein sequence: CASSQQGALNEKLFF.

With respect to this clone: At one boundary the junction diverges from the germline segment, which might be a read error. The chain recombines TRBV11-2 with TRBJ1-2; 7 bases agree with TRBD1. The CDR3 runs to 13 residues. CDR1 is SGHAT, CDR2 FQNNGV, per germline. The DNA for the CDR3 is TGTACCAGCAGCTCAGGGACAGACTATGGCTACACCTTC. Translating it yields CTSSSGTDYGYTF.

The chain combines TRBV18 with TRBJ1-2; D is ambiguous. Trimming removed 3 bases at V and 0 bases at J, with 11 bases between. The CDR3 covers 15 residues. Germline CDR1 reads KGHSH; CDR2 reads LQKENI. The CDR3 DNA is TGTGCCAGCTCACCCACGGAGCTACCTAACTATGGCTACACCTTC. Its protein product is CASSPTELPNYGYTF.

This clone appeared a few times. The chain uses TRBV5-1 and TRBJ1-1, with TRBD1 matching over 8 bases. The CDR3 has 16 residues. Germline CDR1 SGHRS, CDR2 YFSETQ. Unmatched junction bases numbered 12, after V lost 4 bases and J lost 4 bases. The CDR3 DNA reads as TGCGCCAGCAGCATGGACAGGGCCGAGGTAGGCACTGAAGCTTTCTTT. Its protein is CASSMDRAEVGTEAFF.

In its sample, this clone was seen once. The chain couples TRBV2 to TRBJ1-5; a weak D match, TRBD1 (6 bases). V was pared by 6 bases and J by 3 bases, with 12 bases between. CDR1 is SNHLY, CDR2 FYNNEI, per germline. This CDR3 is built from 14 residues. CDR3 in DNA: TGTGCCAGCAGACTGACAGGATACAATCAGCCCCAGCATTTT. This codes for CASRLTGYNQPQHF.

This clone was recorded once. The chain employs TRBV30 and TRBJ1-1; D unresolved. The germline V and J ends were trimmed by 2 bases and 5 bases, with 12 bases remaining between them. Germline V gene lookup returns CDR1 GTSNPN and CDR2 SVGIG (reference sequence). The CDR3 covers 13 residues. The CDR3 loop is CAWSTTQETEAFF. The CDR3 DNA follows: TGTGCCTGGAGTACGACCCAGGAGACTGAAGCTTTCTTT.

The chain recombines TRBV29-1 with TRBJ2-3; TRBD1 is a possible D gene (5 bases). Per the germline V gene, CDR1 is SQVTM and CDR2 is ANQGSEA. V was trimmed by 5 bases and J by 0 bases, leaving 9 bases between them. The CDR3 contains 13 residues. CDR3 amino acids: CSVQGVSTDTQYF. The CDR3 DNA reads as TGCAGCGTTCAGGGTGTGAGCACAGATACGCAGTATTTT.